This T cell receptor beta chain was recorded in a study of blood T cell repertoires in COVID-19. Study-level background: Italy, Spain and the United States were the sources of the convalescent and acute COVID-19 samples.

Authors' analysis steps: Counts of nucleated cells, estimated from reference gene primer amplification, were obtained. This table comes from immunoSEQ multiplex PCR, and its TCRdb copy is limited to in-frame clones, with some not included. V, J and clone size derive from that table, while D and trimming were established from the DNA sequence. The data show about 370,000 clones, more than 70% seen once. Seattle cases were enrolled at active infection and followed longitudinally. V lost 5 bases and J lost 8, with 15 bases in between. Germline CDR1 is MDHEN and CDR2 is SYDVKM. This CDR3 contains 14 residues.

V usage is TRBV28 and J usage is TRBJ1-4, with D hard to call. This clonotype was sampled from a woman younger than 45 with COVID-19, enrolled during active disease. The source material was peripheral blood. CDR3 region: CASSRLEGLEKLFF. The CDR3 DNA sequence: TGTGCCAGCAGTCGCTTAGAGGGATTAGAAAAACTGTTTTTT.